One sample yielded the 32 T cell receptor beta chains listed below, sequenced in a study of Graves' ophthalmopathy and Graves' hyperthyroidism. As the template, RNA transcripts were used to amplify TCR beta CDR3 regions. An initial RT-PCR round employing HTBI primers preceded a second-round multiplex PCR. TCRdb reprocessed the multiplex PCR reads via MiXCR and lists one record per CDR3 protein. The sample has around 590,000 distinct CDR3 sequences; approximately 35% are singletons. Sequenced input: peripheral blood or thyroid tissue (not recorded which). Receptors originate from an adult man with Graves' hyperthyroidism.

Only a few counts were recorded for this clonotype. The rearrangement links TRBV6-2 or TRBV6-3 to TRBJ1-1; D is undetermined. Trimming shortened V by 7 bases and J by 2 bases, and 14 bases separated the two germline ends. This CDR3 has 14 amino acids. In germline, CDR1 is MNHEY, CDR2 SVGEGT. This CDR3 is CASNWFQSNTEAFF. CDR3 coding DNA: TGTGCCAGCAACTGGTTTCAATCCAACACTGAAGCTTTCTTT.

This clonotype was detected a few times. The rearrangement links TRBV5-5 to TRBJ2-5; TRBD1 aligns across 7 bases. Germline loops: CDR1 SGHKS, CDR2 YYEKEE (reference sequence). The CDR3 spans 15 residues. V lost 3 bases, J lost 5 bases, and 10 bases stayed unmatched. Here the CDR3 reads CASSWATGVGETQYF. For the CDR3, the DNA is TGTGCCAGCAGCTGGGCTACAGGGGTCGGGGAGACCCAGTACTTC.

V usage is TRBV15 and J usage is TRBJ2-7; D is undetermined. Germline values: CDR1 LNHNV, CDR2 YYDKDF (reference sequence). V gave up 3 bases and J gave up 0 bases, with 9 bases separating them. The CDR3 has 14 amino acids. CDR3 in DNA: TGTGCCACCAGCAGTGAAACCCTCTCCTACGAGCAGTACTTC. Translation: CATSSETLSYEQYF.

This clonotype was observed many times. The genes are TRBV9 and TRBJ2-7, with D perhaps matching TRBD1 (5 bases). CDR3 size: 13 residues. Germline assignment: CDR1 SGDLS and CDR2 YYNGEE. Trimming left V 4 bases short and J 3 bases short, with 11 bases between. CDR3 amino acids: CASSPDNYYEQYF. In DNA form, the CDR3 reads TGTGCCAGCAGCCCGGACAATTACTACGAGCAGTACTTC. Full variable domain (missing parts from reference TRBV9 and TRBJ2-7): DSGVTQTPKHLITATGQRVTLRCSPRSGDLSVYWYQQSLDQGLQFLIQYYNGEERAKGNILERFSAQQFPDLHSELNLSSLELGDSALYFCASSPDNYYEQYFGPGTRLTVT.

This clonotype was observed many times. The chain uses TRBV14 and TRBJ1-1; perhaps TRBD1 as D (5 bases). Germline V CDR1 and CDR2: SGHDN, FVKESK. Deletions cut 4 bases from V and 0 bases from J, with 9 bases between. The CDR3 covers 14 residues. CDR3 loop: CASSLRGVNTEAFF. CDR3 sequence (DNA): TGTGCCAGCAGCCTGCGGGGGGTGAACACTGAAGCTTTCTTT.

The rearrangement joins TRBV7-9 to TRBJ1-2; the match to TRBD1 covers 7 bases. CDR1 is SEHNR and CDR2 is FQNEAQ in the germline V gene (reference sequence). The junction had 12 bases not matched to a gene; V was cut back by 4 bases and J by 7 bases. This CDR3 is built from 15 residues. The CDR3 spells CASSSPLDRAGGYTF. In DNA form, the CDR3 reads TGTGCCAGCAGCTCTCCCCTTGACAGGGCCGGTGGCTACACCTTC.

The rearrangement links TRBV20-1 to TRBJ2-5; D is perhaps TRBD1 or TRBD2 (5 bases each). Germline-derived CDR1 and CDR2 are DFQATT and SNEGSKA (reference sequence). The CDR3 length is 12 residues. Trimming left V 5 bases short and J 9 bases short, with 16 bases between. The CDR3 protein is CSARTLDQPQYF. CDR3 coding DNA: TGCAGTGCTCGGACACTAGATCAGCCCCAGTACTTC.

The CDR3 region is CAISESAGYSNQPQHF. The CDR3 DNA reads TGTGCCATCAGTGAGTCGGCAGGTTATAGCAATCAGCCCCAGCATTTT. The chain employs TRBV10-3 and TRBJ1-5; no reliable D call. Germline CDR1 is ENHRY and CDR2 is SYGVKD. The CDR3 has 16 amino acids. Trimming shortened V by 0 bases and J by 0 bases, and 9 bases separated the two germline ends.

CDR3 bases: TGTGCCAGCAGTGAAGGTCCGGGACAGTCCTACAATGAGCAGTTCTTC. This translates into CASSEGPGQSYNEQFF. The chain links TRBV2 to TRBJ2-1; TRBD1 matches 7 bases. Germline V lookup: CDR1 SNHLY, CDR2 FYNNEI. After removal of 1 base from V and 1 base from J, the junction contained 4 bases not matched to a gene. CDR3 size: 16 residues.

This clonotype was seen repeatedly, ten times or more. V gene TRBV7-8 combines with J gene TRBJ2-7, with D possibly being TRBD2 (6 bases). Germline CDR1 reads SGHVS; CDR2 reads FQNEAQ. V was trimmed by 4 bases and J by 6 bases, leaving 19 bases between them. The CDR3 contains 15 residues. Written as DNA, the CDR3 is TGTGCCAGCAGCTCTTCACCGGGAGCATTGGCCGAGCAGTACTTC. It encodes CASSSSPGALAEQYF.

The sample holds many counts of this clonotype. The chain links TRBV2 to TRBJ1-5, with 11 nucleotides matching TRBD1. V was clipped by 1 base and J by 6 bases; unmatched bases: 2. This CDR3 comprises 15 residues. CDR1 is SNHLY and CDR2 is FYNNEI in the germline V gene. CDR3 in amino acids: CASSEEGTGGQPQHF. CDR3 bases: TGTGCCAGCAGTGAAGAAGGGACAGGGGGTCAGCCCCAGCATTTT.

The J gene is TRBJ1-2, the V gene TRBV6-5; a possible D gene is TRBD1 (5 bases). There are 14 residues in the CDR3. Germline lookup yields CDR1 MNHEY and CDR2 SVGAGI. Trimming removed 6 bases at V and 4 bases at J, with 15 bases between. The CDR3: CASRPQVDGYGYTF. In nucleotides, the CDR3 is TGTGCCAGCAGACCACAGGTGGACGGCTATGGCTACACCTTC.

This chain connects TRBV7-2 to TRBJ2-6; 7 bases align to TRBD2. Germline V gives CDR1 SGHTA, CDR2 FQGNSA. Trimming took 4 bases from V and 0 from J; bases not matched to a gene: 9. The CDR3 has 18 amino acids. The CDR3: CASSSAGLRASGANVLTF. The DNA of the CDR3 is TGTGCCAGCAGCTCAGCGGGACTAAGGGCCTCTGGGGCCAACGTCCTGACTTTC.

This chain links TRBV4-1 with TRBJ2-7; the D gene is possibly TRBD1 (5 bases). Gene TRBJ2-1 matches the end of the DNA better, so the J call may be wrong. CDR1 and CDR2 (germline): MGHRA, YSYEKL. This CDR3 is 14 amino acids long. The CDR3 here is CASSQGEQDNEQFF. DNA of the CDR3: TGCGCCAGCAGCCAAGGAGAACAGGACAATGAGCAGTTCTTC.

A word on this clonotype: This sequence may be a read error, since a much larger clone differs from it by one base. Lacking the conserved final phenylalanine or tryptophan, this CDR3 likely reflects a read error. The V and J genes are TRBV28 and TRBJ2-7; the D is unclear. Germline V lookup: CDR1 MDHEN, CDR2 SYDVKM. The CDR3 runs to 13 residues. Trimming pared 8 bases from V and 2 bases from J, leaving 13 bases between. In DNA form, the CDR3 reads TGTGCCAGCCGCCATTCCAACACCTACGAGCAGTACTCC. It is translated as CASRHSNTYEQYS.

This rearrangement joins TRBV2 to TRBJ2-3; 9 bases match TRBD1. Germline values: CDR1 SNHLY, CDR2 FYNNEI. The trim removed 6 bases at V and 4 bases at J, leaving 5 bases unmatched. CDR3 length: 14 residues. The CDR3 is CASRSGQGSDTQYF. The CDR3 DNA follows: TGTGCCAGCAGATCTGGACAGGGGTCAGATACGCAGTATTTT.

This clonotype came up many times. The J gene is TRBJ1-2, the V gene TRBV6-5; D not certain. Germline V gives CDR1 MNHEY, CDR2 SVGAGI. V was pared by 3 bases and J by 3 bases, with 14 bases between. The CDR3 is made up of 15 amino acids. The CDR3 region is CASSYHAGFDYGYTF. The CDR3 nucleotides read TGTGCCAGCAGTTATCACGCTGGTTTTGACTATGGCTACACCTTC.

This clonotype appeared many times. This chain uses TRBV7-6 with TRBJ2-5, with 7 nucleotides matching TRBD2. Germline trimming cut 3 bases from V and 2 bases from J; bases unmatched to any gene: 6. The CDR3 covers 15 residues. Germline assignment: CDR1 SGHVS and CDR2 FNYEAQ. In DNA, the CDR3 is TGTGCCAGCAGCTTGAGGACTAGTCGGCAAGAGACCCAGTACTTC. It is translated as CASSLRTSRQETQYF.

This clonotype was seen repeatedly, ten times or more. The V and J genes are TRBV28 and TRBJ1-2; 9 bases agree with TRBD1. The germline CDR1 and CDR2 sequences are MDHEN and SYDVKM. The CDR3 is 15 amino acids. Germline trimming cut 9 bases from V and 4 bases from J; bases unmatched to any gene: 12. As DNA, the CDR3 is TGTGCCAGTTTGGGACAGGGCATTCAAGGCTATGGCTACACCTTC. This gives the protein CASLGQGIQGYGYTF.

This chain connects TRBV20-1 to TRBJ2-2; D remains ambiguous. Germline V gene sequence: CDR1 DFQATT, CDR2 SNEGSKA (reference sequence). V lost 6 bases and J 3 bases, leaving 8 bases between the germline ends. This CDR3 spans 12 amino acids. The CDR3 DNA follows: TGCAGTGCGGAGTATCACACCGGGGAGCTGTTTTTT. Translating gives CSAEYHTGELFF.

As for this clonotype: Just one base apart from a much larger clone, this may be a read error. The CDR3 DNA sequence: TGTGCCATCAGTGCGGGACAGATGATTTACCAAGAGACCCAGTACTTC. Protein: CAISAGQMIYQETQYF. This chain uses TRBV10-3 with TRBJ2-5; 7 bases map to TRBD1. Unmatched junction bases numbered 8, after V lost 4 bases and J lost 0 bases. The CDR3 is made up of 16 amino acids. The germline V gene encodes CDR1 ENHRY and CDR2 SYGVKD.

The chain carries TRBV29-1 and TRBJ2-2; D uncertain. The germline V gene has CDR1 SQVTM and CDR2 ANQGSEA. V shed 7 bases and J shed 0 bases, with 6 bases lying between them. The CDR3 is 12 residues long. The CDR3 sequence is CSGTTNTGELFF. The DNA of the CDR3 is TGCAGCGGGACCACGAACACCGGGGAGCTGTTTTTT.

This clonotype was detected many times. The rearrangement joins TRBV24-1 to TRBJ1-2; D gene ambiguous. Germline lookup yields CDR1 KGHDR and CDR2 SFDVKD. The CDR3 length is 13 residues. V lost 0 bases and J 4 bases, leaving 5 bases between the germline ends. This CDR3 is CATSDLAFYGYTF. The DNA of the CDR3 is TGTGCCACCAGTGATTTGGCGTTCTATGGCTACACCTTC.

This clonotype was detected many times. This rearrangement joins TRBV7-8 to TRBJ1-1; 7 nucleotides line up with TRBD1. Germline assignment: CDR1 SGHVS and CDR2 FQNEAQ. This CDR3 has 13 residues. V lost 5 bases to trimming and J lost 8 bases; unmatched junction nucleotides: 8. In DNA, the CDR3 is TGTGCCAGCAGCCTTCCCGGACAGGAAGAAGCTTTCTTT. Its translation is CASSLPGQEEAFF. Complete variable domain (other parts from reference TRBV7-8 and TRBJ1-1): GAGVSQSPRYKVAKRGQDVALRCDPISGHVSLFWYQQALGQGPEFLTYFQNEAQLDKSGLPSDRFFAERPEGSVSTLKIQRTQQEDSAVYLCASSLPGQEEAFFGQGTRLTVV.

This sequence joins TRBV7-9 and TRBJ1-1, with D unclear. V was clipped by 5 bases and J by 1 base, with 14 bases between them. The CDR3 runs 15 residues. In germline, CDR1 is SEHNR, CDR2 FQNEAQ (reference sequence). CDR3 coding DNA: TGTGCCAGCAGCCCCAGACCAGATTCGAACACTGAAGCTTTCTTT. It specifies CASSPRPDSNTEAFF.

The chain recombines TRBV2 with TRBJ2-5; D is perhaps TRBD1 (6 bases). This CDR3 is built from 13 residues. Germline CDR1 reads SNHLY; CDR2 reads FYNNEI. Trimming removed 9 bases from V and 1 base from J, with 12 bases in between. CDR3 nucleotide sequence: TGTGCCAGGGGTGCGGACAGCCAAGAGACCCAGTACTTC. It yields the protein CARGADSQETQYF.

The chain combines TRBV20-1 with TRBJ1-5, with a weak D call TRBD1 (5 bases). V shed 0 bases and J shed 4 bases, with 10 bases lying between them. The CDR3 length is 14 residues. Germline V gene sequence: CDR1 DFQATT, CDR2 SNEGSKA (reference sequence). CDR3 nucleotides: TGCAGTGCTAGAGAGGGGGGGAGTAATCAGCCCCAGCATTTT. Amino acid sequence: CSAREGGSNQPQHF.

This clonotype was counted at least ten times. CDR3 loop: CASSAGTVYEQYF. The CDR3 nucleotides are TGTGCCAGCAGTGCCGGGACAGTCTACGAGCAGTACTTC. V is TRBV5-6 and J is TRBJ2-7; 7 positions match TRBD1. The CDR3 is 13 residues long. Germline V CDR1 and CDR2: SGHDT, YYEEEE. The J segment lost 3 bases and the V segment lost 5 bases, leaving 5 bases of the junction unmatched.

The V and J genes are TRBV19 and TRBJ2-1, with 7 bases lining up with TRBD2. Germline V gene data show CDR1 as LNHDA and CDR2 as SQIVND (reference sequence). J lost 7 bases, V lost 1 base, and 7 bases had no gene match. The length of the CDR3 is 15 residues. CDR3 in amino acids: CASSIGLAETNEQFF. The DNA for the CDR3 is TGTGCCAGTAGTATAGGCCTAGCGGAGACAAATGAGCAGTTCTTC.

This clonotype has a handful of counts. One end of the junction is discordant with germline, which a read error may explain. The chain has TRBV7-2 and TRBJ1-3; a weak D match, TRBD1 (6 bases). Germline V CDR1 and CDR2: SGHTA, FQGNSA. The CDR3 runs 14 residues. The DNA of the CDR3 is TGTGCCAGCAGCTTAACAGGGTCTGGAAACACCGTATATTTT. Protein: CASSLTGSGNTVYF.

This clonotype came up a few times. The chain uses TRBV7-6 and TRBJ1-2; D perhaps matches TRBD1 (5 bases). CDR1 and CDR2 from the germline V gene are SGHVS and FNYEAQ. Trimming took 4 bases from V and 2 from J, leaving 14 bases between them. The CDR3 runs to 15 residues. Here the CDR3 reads CASSSICRGNYGYTF. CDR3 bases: TGTGCCAGCAGCTCTATATGTCGGGGGAACTATGGCTACACCTTC.

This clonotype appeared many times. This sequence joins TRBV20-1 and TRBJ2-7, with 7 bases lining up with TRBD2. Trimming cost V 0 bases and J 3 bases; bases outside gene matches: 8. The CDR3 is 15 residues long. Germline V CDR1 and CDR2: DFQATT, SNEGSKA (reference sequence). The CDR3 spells CSARDVWAGDYEQYF. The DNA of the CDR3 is TGCAGTGCTAGAGATGTTTGGGCGGGAGACTACGAGCAGTACTTC.